A single sample is the source of the 19 T cell receptor beta chains below, sequenced in a study of regulatory T cells in long-lasting Graves disease. The time point here: newly diagnosed GD, antithyroid drugs for less than 3 months. RNA isolated from PBMCs was used to make the TCR library. The authors built TCR beta libraries using iRepertoire HTBI primers and Arm-PCR of CDR3 regions. TCRdb used MiXCR to reprocess the multiplex PCR reads, holding one entry per CDR3 protein. The table records 620,000 or so distinct CDR3 sequences, about 15% of them present only once. A further study also used this sample, focusing on T cells in Graves' hyperthyroidism and ophthalmopathy.

Here the sequenced sample was peripheral blood mononuclear cells (PBMCs), taken at new diagnosis, from a patient treated with antithyroid drugs. These receptors originate from a woman aged 25 to 45 with Graves disease.

This clonotype was picked up a small number of times. J is TRBJ2-7 and V is TRBV18; 7 positions match TRBD1. V dropped 0 bases and J dropped 2; count of bases not matched to a gene: 1. This CDR3 comprises 14 residues. Germline-derived CDR1 and CDR2 are KGHSH and LQKENI. The chain's CDR3 is CASSPPGQPYEQYF. In nucleotides, the CDR3 is TGTGCCAGCTCACCACCGGGACAGCCCTACGAGCAGTACTTC.

CDR3 protein: CASMNRARRTF. Here the CDR3 DNA reads TGTGCCAGCATGAACCGGGCCAGAAGGACCTTC. The chain carries TRBV28 and TRBJ1-2; D gene unclear. Trimming removed 7 bases at V and 14 bases at J, with 17 bases between. The germline V gene has CDR1 MDHEN and CDR2 SYDVKM. The CDR3 length is 11 residues.

This clonotype was observed at least ten times. This CDR3 reads CASSSVSPGHLYEQYF. DNA for the CDR3: TGTGCCAGCAGTTCCGTATCCCCCGGACACCTATACGAGCAGTACTTC. The chain employs TRBV6-5 and TRBJ2-7; a weak D match, TRBD1 (5 bases). Deletions cut 4 bases from V and 4 bases from J, with 20 bases between. This CDR3 comprises 16 residues. Germline V gene sequence: CDR1 MNHEY, CDR2 SVGAGI.

This clonotype has only a few counts. The CDR3 coding sequence is TGCGCCAGCAGCTTGGCGACCGCTATGGGGAACACCATATATTTT. It codes for CASSLATAMGNTIYF. This chain links TRBV5-1 with TRBJ1-3, with no clear D. Trimming cost V 0 bases and J 7 bases, with 14 bases left between them. Per the germline V gene, CDR1 is SGHRS and CDR2 is YFSETQ. The CDR3 is made up of 15 amino acids.

The genes are TRBV30 and TRBJ2-7; 14 bases are shared with TRBD2. This CDR3 is 19 amino acids long. The ends lost 2 bases at V and 0 bases at J; junction bases unmatched: 12. CDR1 and CDR2 (germline): GTSNPN, SVGIG (reference sequence). The CDR3 DNA reads as TGTGCCTGGAGTCCTCGGACTAGCGGGAGGACCTATAGCTCCTACGAGCAGTACTTC. This sequence encodes CAWSPRTSGRTYSSYEQYF.

The chain combines TRBV18 with TRBJ2-3; a possible D gene is TRBD2 (6 bases). The length of the CDR3 is 17 residues. The ends were cut back, 6 bases at V and 5 bases at J, with 24 bases in the middle. The germline gives CDR1 KGHSH, CDR2 LQKENI. The CDR3 is CASSPGEAGPRGDTQYF. The CDR3 DNA reads TGTGCCAGCTCGCCCGGAGAAGCGGGCCCGAGGGGAGATACGCAGTATTTT.

CDR3 nucleotides: TGTGCCAGCAGCCGTCAGGGGGACGGGTTGTACACTGAAGCTTTCTTT. It yields the protein CASSRQGDGLYTEAFF. The J gene is TRBJ1-1, the V gene TRBV7-8; 7 bases are a match to TRBD1. V gave up 5 bases and J gave up 3 bases; unmatched junction bases: 12. From germline, CDR1 is SGHVS and CDR2 FQNEAQ. This CDR3 has 16 amino acids. The entire variable domain, with the rest obtained from reference TRBV7-8 and TRBJ1-1, is as follows: GAGVSQSPRYKVAKRGQDVALRCDPISGHVSLFWYQQALGQGPEFLTYFQNEAQLDKSGLPSDRFFAERPEGSVSTLKIQRTQQEDSAVYLCASSRQGDGLYTEAFFGQGTRLTVV.

This clonotype was picked up a small number of times. The chain carries TRBV12-5 and TRBJ2-1; tentatively, D is TRBD1 (6 bases). There are 15 residues in the CDR3. V was trimmed by 7 bases and J by 1 base, leaving 14 bases between them. Germline loops: CDR1 LGHNT, CDR2 FRNRAP. The CDR3 bases are TGTGCTAGTGCCACAGGGCAGCAGTCCTACAATGAGCAGTTCTTC. It is translated as CASATGQQSYNEQFF.

This clonotype has more than one count but fewer than ten. The rearrangement uses TRBV27 and TRBJ2-3, with TRBD2 identical over 12 bases. Germline CDR1 is MNHEY and CDR2 is SMNVEV (reference sequence). This CDR3 has 17 residues. The junction had 11 bases not matched to a gene; V was cut back by 6 bases and J by 4 bases. CDR3 sequence: CASRSLLAGGPSDTQYF. The CDR3 DNA reads TGTGCCAGCAGGTCCCTTCTAGCGGGAGGGCCCTCAGATACGCAGTATTTT.

This clonotype occurred many times. The V and J genes are TRBV3-1 and TRBJ2-3, with a tentative D call TRBD2 (6 bases). The CDR3 extends over 16 amino acids. Germline CDR1 is LGHDT and CDR2 is YNNKEL (reference sequence). With 0 bases removed from V and 6 bases from J, the gap between germline ends came to 16 bases. The CDR3 nucleotides read TGTGCCAGCAGCCAAGATCTCCGGGGGAGGAAGGATACGCAGTATTTT. Translated, it gives CASSQDLRGRKDTQYF.

The chain combines TRBV12-3 or TRBV12-4 with TRBJ2-3; possibly TRBD1 or TRBD2 for D (5 bases each). The length of the CDR3 is 15 residues. V lost 6 bases and J 3 bases, leaving 16 bases between the germline ends. CDR3 nucleotide sequence: TGTGCCAGCAGCGTGGGGTTGGGGGTGACAGATACGCAGTATTTT. Amino acids: CASSVGLGVTDTQYF.

V usage is TRBV5-5 and J usage is TRBJ2-1; D is unresolved. The CDR3 covers 15 residues. Germline V gives CDR1 SGHKS, CDR2 YYEKEE (reference sequence). The ends were cut back, 7 bases at V and 0 bases at J, with 14 bases in the middle. In DNA, the CDR3 is TGTGCCAGCCTTTTTAGCCGGAGCTCCTACAATGAGCAGTTCTTC. Its translation: CASLFSRSSYNEQFF.

This clonotype was seen ten or more times. The chain joins TRBV14 to TRBJ2-5, with a tentative D call TRBD2 (5 bases). V dropped 3 bases and J dropped 2 bases, with 13 bases sitting between them. The CDR3 loop spans 15 amino acids. CDR1 and CDR2 (germline): SGHDN, FVKESK. The CDR3 reads CASSQIGGVQETQYF. CDR3 in DNA: TGTGCCAGCAGCCAGATAGGAGGAGTTCAAGAGACCCAGTACTTC.

This clonotype was counted a few times. The V gene is TRBV3-1, the J gene TRBJ2-5; D is perhaps TRBD2 (5 bases). Trimming left V 1 base short and J 5 bases short, with 20 bases between. Looked up from germline, CDR1 is LGHDT and CDR2 is YNNKEL (reference sequence). This CDR3 is 17 amino acids long. In DNA form, the CDR3 reads TGTGCCAGCAGCCAAGCGTTGGTGGAGGCCTTAGGGGAGACCCAGTACTTC. Amino acid sequence: CASSQALVEALGETQYF.

This clonotype was counted at least ten times. The rearrangement links TRBV28 to TRBJ2-3; the match to TRBD1 covers 12 bases. Germline assignment: CDR1 MDHEN and CDR2 SYDVKM. CDR3 length: 20 residues. The V gene end was trimmed by 2 bases and the J gene end by 0 bases; junction bases not matched to a gene: 12. The CDR3 DNA reads as TGTGCCAGCAGTTTAGGTGTCCTAGGGACAGGGGGCGGAAGCACAGATACGCAGTATTTT. It specifies CASSLGVLGTGGGSTDTQYF.

This clonotype was recorded at least ten times. CDR3 sequence reads: CATSDILGMSSVPGELFF. The CDR3 DNA follows: TGTGCCACCAGTGATATCCTAGGGATGAGTTCCGTTCCCGGGGAGCTGTTTTTT. This chain uses TRBV24-1 with TRBJ2-2; D gene unclear. Trimming left V 3 bases short and J 6 bases short, with 22 bases between. This CDR3 has 18 amino acids. CDR1 and CDR2 (germline): KGHDR, SFDVKD.

This clonotype came up a few times. The CDR3: CSEQGAQRSPLHF. The CDR3 DNA sequence: TGCAGCGAACAGGGGGCTCAAAGATCACCCCTCCACTTT. The rearrangement links TRBV29-1 to TRBJ1-6; 9 bases match TRBD1. The CDR3 runs 13 residues. With V trimmed by 7 bases and J by 10 bases, 8 bases remained unmatched. Germline values: CDR1 SQVTM, CDR2 ANQGSEA.

The sample holds one count of this clonotype. A much larger clone differs from this one at a single base, so this may be a read error. The rearrangement links TRBV6-1 to TRBJ1-4; D not resolved. Germline V gene data show CDR1 as MNHNS and CDR2 as SASEGT. CDR3 size: 13 residues. Trimming removed 4 bases from V and 11 bases from J, with 14 bases in between. The DNA of the CDR3 is TGTGCCAGCAGTGGAGCCGGAGGATGGAAACTGTTTTTT. It translates to CASSGAGGWKLFF.

This clonotype came up many times. The gene calls are TRBV6-1 and TRBJ1-6; TRBD1 matches at 9 bases. V trimming: 8 bases; J trimming: 10 bases; junction bases outside the gene matches: 6. The CDR3 is made up of 13 amino acids. CDR1 is MNHNS, CDR2 SASEGT, per germline. CDR3 residues: CASSGTGMSPLHF. CDR3 bases: TGTGCCAGCTCCGGGACAGGGATGTCACCCCTCCACTTT.